This TCR beta chain appears in the sequencing data of a study of beta chain features in type 1 diabetes. Findings and caveats of the study: Although PCR might favor shorter templates, it would do so equally in patients and controls. For patients, the naive, central memory and Treg TCRB repertoires appeared more alike than for healthy donors. When Type 1 diabetes patients were examined, their TCRB CDR3s proved moderately but significantly shorter in all four CD4+ subsets. Any role of HLA type in TCRB rearrangement remained unresolved here.

Comments on this clone: Its antigen is as yet unknown.

Sequenced material consisted of expressed TCRB transcripts (all of the isolated RNA was reverse transcribed). Sequencing used immunoSEQ multiplex PCR; TCRdb keeps in-frame clones, though not all of them. The sample records just over 600,000 clones, about 16% being singletons. This CDR3 has 13 amino acids. V gave up 5 bases and J gave up 2 bases, with 9 bases separating them. Germline CDR1 and CDR2: SGHTA and FQGNSA. The chain combines TRBV7-2 with TRBJ1-2; D uncertain. Sequencing input: naive CD4+ T cells from blood. The receptor's source is a man younger than 30 in good health. The CDR3 protein is CASSTPKNYGYTF. CDR3 nucleotide sequence: TGTGCCAGCAGCACCCCCAAAAACTATGGCTACACCTTC.